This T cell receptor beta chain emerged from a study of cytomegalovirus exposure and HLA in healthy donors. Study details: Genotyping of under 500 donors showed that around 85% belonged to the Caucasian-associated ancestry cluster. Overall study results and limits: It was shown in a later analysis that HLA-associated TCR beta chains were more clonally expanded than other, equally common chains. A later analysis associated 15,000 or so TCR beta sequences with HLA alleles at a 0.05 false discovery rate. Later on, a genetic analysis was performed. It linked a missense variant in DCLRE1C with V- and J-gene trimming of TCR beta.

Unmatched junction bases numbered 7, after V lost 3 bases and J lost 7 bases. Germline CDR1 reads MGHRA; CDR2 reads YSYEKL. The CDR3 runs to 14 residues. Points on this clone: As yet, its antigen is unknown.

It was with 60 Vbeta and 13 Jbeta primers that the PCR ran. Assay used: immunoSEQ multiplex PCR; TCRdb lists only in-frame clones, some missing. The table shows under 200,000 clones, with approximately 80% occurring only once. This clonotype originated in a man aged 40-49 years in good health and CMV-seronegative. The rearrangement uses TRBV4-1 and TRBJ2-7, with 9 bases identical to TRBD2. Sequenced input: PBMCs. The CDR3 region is CASSQAGGRWEQYF. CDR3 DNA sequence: TGCGCCAGCAGCCAGGCGGGGGGGCGCTGGGAGCAGTACTTC.